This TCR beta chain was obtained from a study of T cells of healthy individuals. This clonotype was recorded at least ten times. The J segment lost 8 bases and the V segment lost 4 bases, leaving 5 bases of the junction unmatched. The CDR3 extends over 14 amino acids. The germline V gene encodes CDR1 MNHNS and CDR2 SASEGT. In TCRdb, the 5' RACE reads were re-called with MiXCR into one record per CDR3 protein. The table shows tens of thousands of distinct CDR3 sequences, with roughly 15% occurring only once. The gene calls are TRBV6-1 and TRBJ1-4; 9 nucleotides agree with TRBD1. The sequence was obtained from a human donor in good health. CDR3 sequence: CASSVGTGSEKLFF. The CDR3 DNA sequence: TGTGCCAGCAGTGTTGGGACAGGGTCCGAAAAACTGTTTTTT.